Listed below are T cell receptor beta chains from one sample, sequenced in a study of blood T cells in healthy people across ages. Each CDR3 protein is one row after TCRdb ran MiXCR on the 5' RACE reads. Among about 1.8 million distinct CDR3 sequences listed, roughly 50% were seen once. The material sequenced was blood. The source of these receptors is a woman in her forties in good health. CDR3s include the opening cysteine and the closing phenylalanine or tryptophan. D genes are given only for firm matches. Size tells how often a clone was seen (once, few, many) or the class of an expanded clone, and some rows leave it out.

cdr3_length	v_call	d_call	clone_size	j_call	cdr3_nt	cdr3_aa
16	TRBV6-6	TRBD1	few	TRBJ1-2	TGTGCCAGCAGTTTACGATCAGACAGGGTGGACTATGGCTACACCTTC	CASSLRSDRVDYGYTF
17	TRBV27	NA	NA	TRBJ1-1	TGTGCCAGCAGTTTATTCCCACGGGGACGGGTAAACACTGAAGCTTTCTTT	CASSLFPRGRVNTEAFF
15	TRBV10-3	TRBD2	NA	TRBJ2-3	TGTGCCATCAGTGAGCCTACTAGCGGGGACGATACGCAGTATTTT	CAISEPTSGDDTQYF
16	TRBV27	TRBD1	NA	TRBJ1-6	TGTGCCAGCAGCTTCACCCAGGGGGCTTTCAATTCACCCCTCCACTTT	CASSFTQGAFNSPLHF
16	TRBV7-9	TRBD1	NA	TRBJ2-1	TGTGCCAGCAGCTTAGCGGACAGGGGAAGTGACAATGAGCAGTTCTTC	CASSLADRGSDNEQFF
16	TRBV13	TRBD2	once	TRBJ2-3	TGTGCCAGCAGCTACCTAGCGGGGGGGCCCCGAAATACGCAGTATTTT	CASSYLAGGPRNTQYF
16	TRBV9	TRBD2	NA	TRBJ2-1	TGTGCCAGCAGCGTAGGTGGCGGGGGGGCCGTGGGTGAGCAGTTCTTC	CASSVGGGGAVGEQFF
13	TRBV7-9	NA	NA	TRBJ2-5	TGTGCCAGCAGCTTGCCCCCTTGGGAGACCCAGTACTTC	CASSLPPWETQYF
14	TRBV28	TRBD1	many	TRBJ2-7	TGTGCCAGCAGTCCCGGGACAGCCCCCTACGAGCAGTACTTC	CASSPGTAPYEQYF
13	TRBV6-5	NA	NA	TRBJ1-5	TGTGCCACCCGAGGGCAGAGCAATCAGCCCCAGCATTTT	CATRGQSNQPQHF
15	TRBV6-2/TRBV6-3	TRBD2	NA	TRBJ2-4	TGTGCCAGCAGCCTTAGCGGGGGGGCCTCTAACATTCAGTACTTC	CASSLSGGASNIQYF
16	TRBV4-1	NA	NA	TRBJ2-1	TGCGCCAGCAGCCAAGATCACTCAATCTCCTACAATGAGCAGTTCTTC	CASSQDHSISYNEQFF
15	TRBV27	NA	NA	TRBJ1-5	TGTGCCAGCAGCCCCAGGGGCCATAGCAATCAGCCCCAGCATTTT	CASSPRGHSNQPQHF
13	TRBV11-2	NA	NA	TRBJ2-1	TGTGCCAGCAGCTGGGACACCAACAATGAGCAGTTCTTC	CASSWDTNNEQFF
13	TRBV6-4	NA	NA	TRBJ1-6	TGTGCCAGCAGTGATTACGGGAATTCACCCCTCCACTTT	CASSDYGNSPLHF
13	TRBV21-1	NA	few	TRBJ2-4	TGTGCCAGCAGATGGATAGCCAAAAACATTCAGTACTTC	CASRWIAKNIQYF
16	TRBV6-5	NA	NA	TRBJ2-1	TGTGCCAGCAAATGGGGGGGGACAAGCTCCTACAATGAGCAGTTCTTC	CASKWGGTSSYNEQFF
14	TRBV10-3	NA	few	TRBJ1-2	TGTGCCATCAGTGCAGGGTCAGCCCTCTATGGCTACACCTTC	CAISAGSALYGYTF
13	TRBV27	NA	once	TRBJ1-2	TGTGCCAGCAGCCATGGGACACCTGGTGGCTACACCTTC	CASSHGTPGGYTF
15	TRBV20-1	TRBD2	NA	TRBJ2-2	TGCAGTGCTAGCGGTCTAGCGGGCTACACCGGGGAGCTGTTTTTT	CSASGLAGYTGELFF
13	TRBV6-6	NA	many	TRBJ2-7	TGTGCCAGCAGCCGAGGACAGTCCTACGAGCAGTACTTC	CASSRGQSYEQYF
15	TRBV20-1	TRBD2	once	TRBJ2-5	TGCAGTGCTGATAAGACTAGCGGGAGGCAAGAGACCCAGTACTTC	CSADKTSGRQETQYF
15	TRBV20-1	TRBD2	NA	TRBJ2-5	TGCAGTGCTCTACCTAGCGGGGGGCGGGGAGAGACCCAGTACTTC	CSALPSGGRGETQYF
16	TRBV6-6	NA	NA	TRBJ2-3	TGTGCCAGCACCTCCCCTCGTAAACAGTTCACAGATACGCAGTATTTT	CASTSPRKQFTDTQYF
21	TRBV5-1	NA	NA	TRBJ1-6	TGCGCCAGCAGCTTGGTGGCAGGCTTTAGCGGGACTACAGTCTATAGTTCACCCCTCCACTTT	CASSLVAGFSGTTVYSSPLHF
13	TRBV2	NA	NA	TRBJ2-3	TGTGCCAGCGTCCGGATAGAAACAGATACGCAGTATTTT	CASVRIETDTQYF
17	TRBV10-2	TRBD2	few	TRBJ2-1	TGCGCCAGCAGTGAGCGTTTGACTAGCGGCTCATACAATGAGCAGTTCTTC	CASSERLTSGSYNEQFF
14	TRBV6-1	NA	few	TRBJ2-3	TGTGCCAGCAGTCCGCGGATGGTTGGAGATACGCAGTATTTT	CASSPRMVGDTQYF
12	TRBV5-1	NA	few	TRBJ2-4	TGCGCCAGCACGCACGGGGATGGCATTCAGTACTTC	CASTHGDGIQYF
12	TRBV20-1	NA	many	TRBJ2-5	TGCAGTGCTAGTCCTGGGGGAGAGACCCAGTACTTC	CSASPGGETQYF
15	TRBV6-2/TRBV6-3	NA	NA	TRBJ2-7	TGTGCCAGCAGTTACTCCCGGGACAACCCCTACGAGCAGTACTTC	CASSYSRDNPYEQYF
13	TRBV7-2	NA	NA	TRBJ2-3	TGTGCCAGCAGCTTAGGGGGGGAGATCACGCAGTATTTT	CASSLGGEITQYF
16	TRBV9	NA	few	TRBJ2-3	TGTGCCAGCAGCGTAGCTAACCTTTACCCCTCAGATACGCAGTATTTT	CASSVANLYPSDTQYF
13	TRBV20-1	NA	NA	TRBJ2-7	TGCAGTGCTAGAGATATGGAGACAGGAGAGCAGTACTTC	CSARDMETGEQYF
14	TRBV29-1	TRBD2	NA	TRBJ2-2	TGCAGCGTTTCCCGGGCTAGCGGGCCCGGGGAGCTGTTTTTT	CSVSRASGPGELFF
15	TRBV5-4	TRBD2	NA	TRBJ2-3	TGTGCCAGCAGCTCCGAGCGGGGGGGCTCAGATACGCAGTATTTT	CASSSERGGSDTQYF
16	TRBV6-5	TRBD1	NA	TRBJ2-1	TGTGCCAGCAGTTTTACAGGGGGGCTCTATGGCAATGAGCAGTTCTTC	CASSFTGGLYGNEQFF